The rows below give T cell receptor beta chains drawn from one sample of a study of T-cell memory formation after mild COVID-19. TCRdb called the 5' RACE reads again in MiXCR, with one record for every CDR3 protein. This table has hundreds of thousands of distinct CDR3 sequences, 15% to 20% appearing once. Specimen: PBMCs or a T cell subset sorted from them (not recorded which). Every receptor here comes from an adult woman who had mild COVID-19 (a few samples of this study predate the infection). Cell type and time point are not known. Both conserved end residues are part of each CDR3. D genes are given only for firm matches. A row's size may be missing; if present it is once, few, many or a size class.

D | size | J | V | DNA | CDR3
NA | many | TRBJ1-6 | TRBV7-2 | TGTGCCAGCAGCCTGGAGTACAACAGATATAATTCACCCCTCCACTTT | CASSLEYNRYNSPLHF
NA | NA | TRBJ2-3 | TRBV29-1 | TGCAGCGTTGAGTTCGTGAGCACAGATACGCAGTATTTT | CSVEFVSTDTQYF
NA | few | TRBJ2-7 | TRBV20-1 | TGCAGTGCTAGAGAAAGTTTAGGAACCTACGAGCAGTACTTC | CSARESLGTYEQYF
NA | many | TRBJ2-1 | TRBV18 | TGTGCCAGCTCACCACCGGGGGTCGGGGAGCAGTTCTTC | CASSPPGVGEQFF
NA | NA | TRBJ1-2 | TRBV7-8 | TGTGCCAGCAGCCCGTCTCACTATGGCTACACCTTC | CASSPSHYGYTF
NA | many | TRBJ2-1 | TRBV5-5 | TGTGCCAGCAGCCTGGACGGGCGATATTACAATGAGCAGTTCTTC | CASSLDGRYYNEQFF
TRBD1 | NA | TRBJ2-3 | TRBV18 | TGTGCCGACAGGGGGTCCTCAGATACGCAGTATTTT | CADRGSSDTQYF
NA | NA | TRBJ2-1 | TRBV18 | TGTGCCAGCTCACCTGCAGGCTCCAATGAGCAGTTCTTC | CASSPAGSNEQFF
NA | NA | TRBJ2-7 | TRBV11-1 | TGTGCCAGCAGCTTACGAGCGACCGAGCAGTACTTC | CASSLRATEQYF
TRBD2 | few | TRBJ2-3 | TRBV20-1 | TGCAGTGCTAGAGGGGGACTAGCGGGAGTCCCAGATACGCAGTATTTT | CSARGGLAGVPDTQYF
NA | few | TRBJ2-1 | TRBV30 | TGTGCCTGGAGTGTACGGGCCGGGGCCTACAATGAGCAGTTCTTC | CAWSVRAGAYNEQFF
TRBD2 | NA | TRBJ2-7 | TRBV6-2/TRBV6-3 | TGTGCCAGCGCTTTCGGGCTAGCGGGAGTCGACGAGCAGTACTTC | CASAFGLAGVDEQYF
NA | NA | TRBJ1-1 | TRBV5-6 | TGTGCCAGCAGCTTGTCATCAACCGGGGAGAACACTGAAGCTTTCTTT | CASSLSSTGENTEAFF
TRBD1 | few | TRBJ2-7 | TRBV20-1 | TGCAGTGCTAGAGGGAAGACAGGGTTTTCCTACGAGCAGTACTTC | CSARGKTGFSYEQYF
TRBD1 | NA | TRBJ2-1 | TRBV7-9 | TGTGCCAGCAGCTTAGCGATGGGCAGGGGGTACAATGAGCAGTTCTTC | CASSLAMGRGYNEQFF
NA | few | TRBJ2-6 | TRBV6-5 | TGTGCCAGCAGTTACGGAGGGACTGGGGCCAACGTCCTGACTTTC | CASSYGGTGANVLTF
NA | many | TRBJ1-5 | TRBV20-1 | TGCAGTGCTAGTAGAGGCCCAAGCAATCAGCCCCAGCATTTT | CSASRGPSNQPQHF
NA | NA | TRBJ1-2 | TRBV6-6 | TGTGCCAGCAGCGCCGGGGGTCAGTCCGTTGGCTACACCTTC | CASSAGGQSVGYTF
TRBD1 | few | TRBJ2-7 | TRBV27 | TGTGCCAGCGGGCTCGGGACAGGGGGCGGTGAGTCCTACGAGCAGTACTTC | CASGLGTGGGESYEQYF
NA | NA | TRBJ2-2 | TRBV7-6 | TGTGCCAGCAGCCCCTCAGGGGCGGGCACCGGGGAGCTGTTTTTT | CASSPSGAGTGELFF
NA | few | TRBJ2-6 | TRBV12-3/TRBV12-4 | TGTGCCAGCAGTAACCCGCATAACTCTGGGGCCAACGTCCTGACTTTC | CASSNPHNSGANVLTF
NA | medium-sized | TRBJ2-7 | TRBV6-2/TRBV6-3 | TGTGCCAGCAGTCTGCCGGACAGTTCCTACGAGCAGTACTTC | CASSLPDSSYEQYF
TRBD1 | few | TRBJ2-7 | TRBV20-1 | TGCAGTGTTCCGGGACAGGGCTACGAGCAGTACTTC | CSVPGQGYEQYF
TRBD2 | NA | TRBJ2-5 | TRBV24-1 | TGTGCCACCAGTGGCCAGGGACTAGCTGAAGAGACCCAGTACTTC | CATSGQGLAEETQYF
TRBD2 | NA | TRBJ2-1 | TRBV6-5 | TGTGCCAGCAGTTACCTAATGACTAGCGCCTACAATGAGCAGTTCTTC | CASSYLMTSAYNEQFF
NA | few | TRBJ2-1 | TRBV20-1 | TGCAGTGCTAGGCCTAGTAGGGGGGGCCCCTACAATGAGCAGTTCTTC | CSARPSRGGPYNEQFF
TRBD2 | few | TRBJ2-3 | TRBV20-1 | TGCAGTGCTAGTCCTAGCGGGGGGCGCACAGATACGCAGTATTTT | CSASPSGGRTDTQYF